This TCR beta chain was sequenced during a study of OX40 agonist ivuxolimab in advanced cancers. Overall study: Six ivuxolimab dose levels, 0.01 to 10 mg/kg, were given intravenously every 2 weeks. Mean age about 60 years, range about 23 to 85; 82.7% male. Findings and caveats of the study: Among the nonresponders, some also had low normalized T-cell clonal expansion. Among T cells, CD8+ cells averaged more expanded clones than CD4+ cells.

TCRdb keeps only in-frame clones here, not all; method: immunoSEQ multiplex PCR. The sample has 80,000 or so clones, 85% to 95% seen once. Comments on this clone: Its target is not known.

The germline V gene encodes CDR1 SGHTS and CDR2 YDEGEE. The CDR3 is 17 amino acids. The trim removed 0 bases at V and 1 base at J, leaving 5 bases unmatched. The TCR was taken from an adult with an advanced solid tumor such as melanoma, head and neck, liver or kidney cancer. The starting material was CD4+ or CD8+ T cells sorted from blood, obtained in a trial of the OX40 agonist ivuxolimab. The gene calls are TRBV5-8 and TRBJ2-1; 9 bases fit TRBD2. The CDR3 DNA reads as TGTGCCAGCAGCTTGGCCGTTGCGGGAGGGTCCTACAATGAGCAGTTCTTC. Its protein product is CASSLAVAGGSYNEQFF.